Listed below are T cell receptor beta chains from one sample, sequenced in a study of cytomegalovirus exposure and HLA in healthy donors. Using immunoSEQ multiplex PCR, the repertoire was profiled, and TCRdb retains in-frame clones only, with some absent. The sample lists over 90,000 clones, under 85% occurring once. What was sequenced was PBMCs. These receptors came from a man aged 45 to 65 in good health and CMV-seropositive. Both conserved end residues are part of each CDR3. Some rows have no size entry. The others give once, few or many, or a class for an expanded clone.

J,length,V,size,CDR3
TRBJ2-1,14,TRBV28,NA,CASSSSGTGNEQFF
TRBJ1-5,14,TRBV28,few,CASSLTGPNQPQHF
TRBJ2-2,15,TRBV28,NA,CASNPPSGRTGELFF
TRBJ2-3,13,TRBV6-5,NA,CASIDPGRDTQYF
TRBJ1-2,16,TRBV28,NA,CASSLGQRGRLSGYTF
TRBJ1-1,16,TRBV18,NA,CASSPQAGREETEAFF
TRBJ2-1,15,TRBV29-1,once,CSVEGAGGAYNEQFF
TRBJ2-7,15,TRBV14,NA,CASSQSLRGTYEQYF
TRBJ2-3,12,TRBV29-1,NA,CSVEGGSDTQYF
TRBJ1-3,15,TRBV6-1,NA,CASRRRTNSGNTIYF